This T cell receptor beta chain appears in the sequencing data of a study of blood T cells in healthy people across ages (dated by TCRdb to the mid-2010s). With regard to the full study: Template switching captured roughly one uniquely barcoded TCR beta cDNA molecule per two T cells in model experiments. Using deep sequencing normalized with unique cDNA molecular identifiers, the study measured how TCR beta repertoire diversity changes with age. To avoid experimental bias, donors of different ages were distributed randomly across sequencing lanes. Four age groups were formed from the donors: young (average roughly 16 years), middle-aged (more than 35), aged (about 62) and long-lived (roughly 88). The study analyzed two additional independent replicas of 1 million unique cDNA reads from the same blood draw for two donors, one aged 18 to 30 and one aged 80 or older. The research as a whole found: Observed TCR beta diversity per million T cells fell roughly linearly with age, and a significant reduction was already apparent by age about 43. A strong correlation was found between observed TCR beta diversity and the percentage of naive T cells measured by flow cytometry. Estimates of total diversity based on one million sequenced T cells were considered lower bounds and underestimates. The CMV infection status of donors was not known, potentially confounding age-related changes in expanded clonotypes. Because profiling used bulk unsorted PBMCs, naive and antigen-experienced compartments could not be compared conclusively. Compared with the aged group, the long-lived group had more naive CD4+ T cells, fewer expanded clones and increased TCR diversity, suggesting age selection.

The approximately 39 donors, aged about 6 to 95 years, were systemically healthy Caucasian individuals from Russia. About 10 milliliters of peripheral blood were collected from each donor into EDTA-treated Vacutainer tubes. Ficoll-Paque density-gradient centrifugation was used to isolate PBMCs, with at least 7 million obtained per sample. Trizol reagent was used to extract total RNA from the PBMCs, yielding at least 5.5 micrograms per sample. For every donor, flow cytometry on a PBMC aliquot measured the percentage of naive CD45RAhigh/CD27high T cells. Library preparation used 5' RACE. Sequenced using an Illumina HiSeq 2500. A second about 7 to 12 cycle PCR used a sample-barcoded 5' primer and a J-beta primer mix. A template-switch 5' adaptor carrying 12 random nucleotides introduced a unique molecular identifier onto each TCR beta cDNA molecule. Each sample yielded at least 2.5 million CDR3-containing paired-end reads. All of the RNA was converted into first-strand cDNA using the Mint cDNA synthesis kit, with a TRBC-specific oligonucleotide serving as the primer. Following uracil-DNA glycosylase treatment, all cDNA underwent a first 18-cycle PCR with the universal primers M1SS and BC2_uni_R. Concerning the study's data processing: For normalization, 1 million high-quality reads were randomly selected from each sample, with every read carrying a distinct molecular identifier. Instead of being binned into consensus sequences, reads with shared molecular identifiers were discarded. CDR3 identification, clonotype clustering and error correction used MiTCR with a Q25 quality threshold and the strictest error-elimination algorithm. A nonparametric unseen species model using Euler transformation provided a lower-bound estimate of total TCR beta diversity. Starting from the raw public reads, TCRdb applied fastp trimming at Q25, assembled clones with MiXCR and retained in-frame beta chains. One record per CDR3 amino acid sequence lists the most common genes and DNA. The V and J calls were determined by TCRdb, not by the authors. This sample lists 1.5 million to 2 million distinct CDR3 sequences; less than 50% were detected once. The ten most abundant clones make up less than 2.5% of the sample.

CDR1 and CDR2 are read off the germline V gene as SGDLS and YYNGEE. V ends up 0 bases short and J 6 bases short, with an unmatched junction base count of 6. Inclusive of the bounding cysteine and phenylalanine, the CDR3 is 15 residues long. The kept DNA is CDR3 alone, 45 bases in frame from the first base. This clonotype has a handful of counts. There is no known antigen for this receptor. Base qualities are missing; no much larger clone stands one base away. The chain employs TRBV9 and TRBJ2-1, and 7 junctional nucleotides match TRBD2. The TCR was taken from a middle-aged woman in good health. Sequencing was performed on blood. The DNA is TGTGCCAGCAGCGTAGGCGGGGGAGACATCAATGAGCAGTTCTTC. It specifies CASSVGGGDINEQFF.